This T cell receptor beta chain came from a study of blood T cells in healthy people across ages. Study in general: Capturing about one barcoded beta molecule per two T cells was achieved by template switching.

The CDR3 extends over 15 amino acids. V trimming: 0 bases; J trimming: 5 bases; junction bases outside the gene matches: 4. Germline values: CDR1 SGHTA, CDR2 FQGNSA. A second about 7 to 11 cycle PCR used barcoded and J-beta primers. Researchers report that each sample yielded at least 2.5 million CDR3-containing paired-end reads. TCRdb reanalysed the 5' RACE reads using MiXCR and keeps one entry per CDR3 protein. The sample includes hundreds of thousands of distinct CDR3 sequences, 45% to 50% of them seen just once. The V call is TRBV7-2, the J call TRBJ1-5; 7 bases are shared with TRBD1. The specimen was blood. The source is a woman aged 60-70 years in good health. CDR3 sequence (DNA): TGTGCCAGCAGCTTAGCGACAGGGACTCATCAGCCCCAGCATTTT. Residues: CASSLATGTHQPQHF.